A single sample is the source of the 17 T cell receptor beta chains below, sequenced in a study of a mutant IDH1 vaccine in newly diagnosed glioma. Only in-frame clones appear in the TCRdb table, and some are missing; sequencing was by immunoSEQ multiplex PCR. The sample lists 90,000 to 100,000 clones, roughly 90% occurring once. Stated time point: baseline, week 1 (first vaccination visit). The treatment: pre-vaccination baseline after standard-of-care therapy. The source was PBMCs, collected from a glioma patient treated with radiotherapy, temozolomide or both. These receptors all come from a woman between 50 and 59 years old with glioma.

The rearrangement links TRBV5-1 to TRBJ1-1, with 8 nucleotides matching TRBD1. CDR3 length: 16 residues. The V and J ends lost 5 bases and 0 bases, in that order; junction bases with no gene match: 9. Germline assignment: CDR1 SGHRS and CDR2 YFSETQ. This CDR3 reads CASRSGQGDMNTEAFF. The CDR3 DNA reads as TGCGCCAGCAGATCCGGACAGGGTGACATGAACACTGAAGCTTTCTTT.

This rearrangement joins TRBV9 to TRBJ2-6; D call uncertain. Germline CDR1 reads SGDLS; CDR2 reads YYNGEE. The CDR3 is made up of 15 amino acids. Trimming stripped 3 bases from V and 0 bases from J, with 7 bases between. The CDR3 bases are TGTGCCAGCAGCGAGACGCTCTCTGGGGCCAACGTCCTGACTTTC. Amino acid sequence: CASSETLSGANVLTF.

In DNA, the CDR3 is TGTGCCGCGGAAGGGGTCGGCCTTTTAGAGGCAGATACGCAGTATTTT. Translation gives CAAEGVGLLEADTQYF. The chain links TRBV30 to TRBJ2-3, with D maybe TRBD1 (5 bases). The V end lost 8 bases, the J end lost 4 bases, and 25 bases lay between the germline ends. From germline, CDR1 is GTSNPN and CDR2 SVGIG (reference sequence). There are 16 residues in the CDR3.

The rearrangement links TRBV11-3 to TRBJ1-3, with 7 bases aligning to TRBD1. Germline V gene sequence: CDR1 SGHNT, CDR2 YENEEA. The length of the CDR3 is 16 residues. Unmatched junction bases numbered 14, after V lost 5 bases and J lost 7 bases. The CDR3 reads CASSPITDRVRNTIYF. The DNA for the CDR3 is TGTGCCAGCAGCCCCATTACCGACAGGGTGAGGAACACCATATATTTT. The full variable domain, with the rest looked up from reference TRBV11-3 and TRBJ1-3, is EAGVVQSPRYKIIEKKQPVAFWCNPISGHNTLYWYLQNLGQGPELLIRYENEEAVDDSQLPKDRFSAERLKGVDSTLKIQPAELGDSAVYLCASSPITDRVRNTIYFGEGSWLTVV.

The genes are TRBV5-4 and TRBJ2-7; D not resolved. The CDR3 has 14 amino acids. The V and J ends lost 5 bases and 5 bases respectively, with 17 bases between them. The germline CDR1 and CDR2 sequences are SGHNT and YYREEE (reference sequence). The CDR3 reads CASRALKGNDEQYF. DNA of the CDR3: TGTGCCAGCAGGGCCTTGAAGGGCAACGACGAGCAGTACTTC. Looking up the rest from reference TRBV5-4 and TRBJ2-7 gives the full variable domain: ETGVTQSPTHLIKTRGQQVTLRCSSQSGHNTVSWYQQALGQGPQFIFQYYREEENGRGNFPPRFSGLQFPNYSSELNVNALELDDSALYLCASRALKGNDEQYFGPGTRLTVT.

The chain recombines TRBV9 with TRBJ1-2; no firm D call. The CDR3 length is 13 residues. Trimming took 4 bases from V and 4 from J, leaving 11 bases between them. Per the germline V gene, CDR1 is SGDLS and CDR2 is YYNGEE. Written as DNA, the CDR3 is TGTGCCAGCAGCCCCCTATTCGCCTATGGCTACACCTTC. This gives the protein CASSPLFAYGYTF.

This chain joins TRBV19 and TRBJ1-1; unclear D gene. Per germline, CDR1 LNHDA and CDR2 SQIVND (reference sequence). The CDR3 consists of 14 residues. V dropped 3 bases and J dropped 1 base, with 9 bases sitting between them. The CDR3 DNA is TGTGCCAGTAGTATCTACGCTGAGAACACTGAAGCTTTCTTT. It encodes CASSIYAENTEAFF.

V is TRBV7-2 and J is TRBJ2-7; D not certain. CDR3 length equals 14 residues. Looked up from germline, CDR1 is SGHTA and CDR2 is FQGNSA. Between the trimmed V and J ends, which lost 0 bases and 3 bases, there was a span of 9 bases. CDR3 region: CASSLAKQVYEQYF. As DNA, the CDR3 is TGTGCCAGCAGCTTAGCCAAGCAGGTCTACGAGCAGTACTTC.

This clone was detected once. V usage is TRBV14 and J usage is TRBJ2-1; no clear D gene. The V end was cut by 0 bases, the J end by 2 bases, with 11 bases between. This CDR3 region has 16 residues. CDR1 SGHDN and CDR2 FVKESK come from the germline V gene. CDR3 DNA: TGTGCCAGCAGCCAAGAAACACGCCGGCCCTACAATGAGCAGTTCTTC. Translating gives CASSQETRRPYNEQFF.

V usage is TRBV7-9 and J usage is TRBJ2-4, with D uncertain. Trimming cost V 3 bases and J 0 bases, with 12 bases left between them. The CDR3 length is 16 residues. From germline, CDR1 is SEHNR and CDR2 FQNEAQ (reference sequence). Here the CDR3 reads CASSLTTALAKNIQYF. CDR3 nucleotide sequence: TGTGCCAGCAGCTTGACGACGGCGTTAGCCAAAAACATTCAGTACTTC. The full variable domain, completed using reference TRBV7-9 and TRBJ2-4, is DTGVSQNPRHKITKRGQNVTFRCDPISEHNRLYWYRQTLGQGPEFLTYFQNEAQLEKSRLLSDRFSAERPKGSFSTLEIQRTEQGDSAMYLCASSLTTALAKNIQYFGAGTRLSVL.

This clone was seen once. The V and J genes are TRBV5-6 and TRBJ1-1; no reliable D call. Trimming shortened V by 0 bases and J by 1 base, and 7 bases separated the two germline ends. Germline loops: CDR1 SGHDT, CDR2 YYEEEE. The CDR3 is 14 amino acids. The CDR3 loop reads CASSLGMWNTEAFF. The CDR3 DNA reads TGTGCCAGCAGCTTGGGTATGTGGAACACTGAAGCTTTCTTT.

V is TRBV18 and J is TRBJ2-3; 13 bases line up with TRBD2. The V gene end was trimmed by 4 bases and the J gene end by 2 bases; junction bases not matched to a gene: 3. The CDR3 is 16 amino acids. Germline loops: CDR1 KGHSH, CDR2 LQKENI. CDR3 sequence reads: CASSRGTSGTTDTQYF. In nucleotides, the CDR3 is TGTGCCAGCTCACGCGGGACTAGCGGGACCACAGATACGCAGTATTTT.

V gene TRBV7-9 combines with J gene TRBJ2-6; D gene unclear. Trimming pared 3 bases from V and 2 bases from J, leaving 8 bases between. The CDR3 covers 15 residues. Germline CDR1 and CDR2: SEHNR and FQNEAQ (reference sequence). The chain's CDR3 is CASSLRQAGANVLTF. The CDR3 DNA reads as TGTGCCAGCAGCTTGAGGCAGGCTGGGGCCAACGTCCTGACTTTC. The full variable domain, completed using reference TRBV7-9 and TRBJ2-6, is DTGVSQNPRHKITKRGQNVTFRCDPISEHNRLYWYRQTLGQGPEFLTYFQNEAQLEKSRLLSDRFSAERPKGSFSTLEIQRTEQGDSAMYLCASSLRQAGANVLTFGAGSRLTVL.

This clone appeared a single time. The V call is TRBV4-2, the J call TRBJ2-1; unclear D gene. Trimming removed 3 bases from V and 6 bases from J, with 15 bases in between. Germline lookup yields CDR1 LGHNA and CDR2 YNFKEQ. The CDR3 is 15 residues long. The CDR3 here is CASSQAWEPGNEQFF. The CDR3 DNA reads TGTGCCAGCAGCCAGGCGTGGGAACCCGGCAATGAGCAGTTCTTC.

The chain couples TRBV6-5 to TRBJ1-5, with D perhaps matching TRBD1 (5 bases). V was trimmed by 6 bases and J by 4 bases, leaving 16 bases between them. CDR1 MNHEY and CDR2 SVGAGI come from the germline V gene. The CDR3 length is 15 residues. The CDR3 DNA reads as TGTGCCAGCAGAAGGGGACCGCGTGGGAATCAGCCCCAGCATTTT. This translates into CASRRGPRGNQPQHF.

The rearrangement uses TRBV10-3 and TRBJ2-5; possible D gene TRBD1, 6 bases. Germline V gene lookup returns CDR1 ENHRY and CDR2 SYGVKD. The CDR3 has 15 amino acids. With 0 bases removed from V and 6 bases from J, the gap between germline ends came to 14 bases. CDR3 bases: TGTGCCATCAGTGAGTCTCAGGGGCCTCGAAAGACCCAGTACTTC. Encoded protein: CAISESQGPRKTQYF.

The rearrangement joins TRBV21-1 to TRBJ1-2. TRBV21-1 is a pseudogene locus. CDR3 length: 15 amino acids. The CDR3 nucleotides read TGTGCCAGCAGCTCCCGAAGGAAGGGAGGCTATGGCTACACCTTC. Protein: CASSSRRKGGYGYTF.